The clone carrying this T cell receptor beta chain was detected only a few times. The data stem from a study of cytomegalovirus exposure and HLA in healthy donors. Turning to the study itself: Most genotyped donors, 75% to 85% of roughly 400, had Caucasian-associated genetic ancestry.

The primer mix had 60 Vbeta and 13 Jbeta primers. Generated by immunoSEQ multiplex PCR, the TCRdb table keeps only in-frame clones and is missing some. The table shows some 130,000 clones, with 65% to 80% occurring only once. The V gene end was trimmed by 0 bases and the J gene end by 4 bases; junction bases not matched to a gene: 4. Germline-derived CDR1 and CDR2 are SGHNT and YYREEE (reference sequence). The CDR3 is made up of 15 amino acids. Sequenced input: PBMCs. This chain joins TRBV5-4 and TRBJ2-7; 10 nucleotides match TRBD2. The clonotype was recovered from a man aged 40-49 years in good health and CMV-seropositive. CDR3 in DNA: TGTGCCAGCAGCTTGGGTGCTAGCGGGAGATACGAGCAGTACTTC. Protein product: CASSLGASGRYEQYF.